This T cell receptor beta chain was sequenced during a study of beta chain bispecific antibodies for T cell cancers. For the study at large: Surface TRBV12 (TRBV12-3) was on Jurkat, TRBV5-5 on HPB-ALL.

One entry per CDR3 protein, called by TCRdb with MiXCR from the 5' RACE reads. This sample has 20,000 to 25,000 distinct CDR3 sequences, with around 2% found just once. The germline V gene encodes CDR1 SNHLY and CDR2 FYNNEI. The ends were cut back, 4 bases at V and 2 bases at J, with 10 bases in the middle. This CDR3 has 14 residues. This clonotype showed up many times. The target antigen is unknown. Findings and limits, study-wide: In these mixed samples, most targeted TRBV reads derived from the leukemia cell line. The TRBV12-3 share of total TRBV signal fell approximately 99% after anti-TRBV12 rather than anti-CD19 exposure.

Either OKT3 anti-CD3 antibody or CD3/CD28 beads expanded T cells from blood mononuclear cells over about three days. This TCR was sampled from a human donor in good health. Some clones in this sample may be carry-over from other donors' samples. The sequenced sample was healthy donor T cells cultured with leukemia cells, obtained from a culture containing a bispecific antibody targeting TCR Vbeta12. The V call is TRBV2, the J call TRBJ2-3, with D hard to call. Here the CDR3 reads CASSGEGITDTQYF. The CDR3, as DNA: TGTGCCAGCAGTGGGGAAGGGATCACAGATACGCAGTATTTT.